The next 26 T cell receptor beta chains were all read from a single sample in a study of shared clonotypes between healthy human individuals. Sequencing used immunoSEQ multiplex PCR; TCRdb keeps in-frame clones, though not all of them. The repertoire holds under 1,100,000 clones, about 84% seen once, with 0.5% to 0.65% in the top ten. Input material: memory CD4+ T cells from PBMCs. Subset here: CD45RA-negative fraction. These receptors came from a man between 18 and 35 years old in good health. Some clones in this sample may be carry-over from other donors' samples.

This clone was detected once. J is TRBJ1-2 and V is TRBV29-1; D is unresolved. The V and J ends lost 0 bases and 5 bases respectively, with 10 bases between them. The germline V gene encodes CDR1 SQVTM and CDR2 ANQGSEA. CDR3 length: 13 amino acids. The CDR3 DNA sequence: TGCAGCGTTGAAGAAATACGAGGGTATGGCTACACCTTC. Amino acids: CSVEEIRGYGYTF.

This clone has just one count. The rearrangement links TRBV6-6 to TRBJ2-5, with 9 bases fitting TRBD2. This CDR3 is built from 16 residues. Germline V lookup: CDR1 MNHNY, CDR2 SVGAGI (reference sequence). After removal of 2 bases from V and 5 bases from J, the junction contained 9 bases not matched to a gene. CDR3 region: CASSYQDSGSGETQYF. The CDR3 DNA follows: TGTGCCAGCAGTTACCAAGATAGCGGGAGTGGGGAGACCCAGTACTTC.

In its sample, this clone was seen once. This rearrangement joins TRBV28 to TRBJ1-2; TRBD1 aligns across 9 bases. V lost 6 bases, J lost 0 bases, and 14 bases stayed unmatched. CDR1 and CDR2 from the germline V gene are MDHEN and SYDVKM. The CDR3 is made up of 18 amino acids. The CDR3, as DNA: TGTGCCAGCAGGATGGGCAGGGGACAGGGTACTACTAACTATGGCTACACCTTC. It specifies CASRMGRGQGTTNYGYTF.

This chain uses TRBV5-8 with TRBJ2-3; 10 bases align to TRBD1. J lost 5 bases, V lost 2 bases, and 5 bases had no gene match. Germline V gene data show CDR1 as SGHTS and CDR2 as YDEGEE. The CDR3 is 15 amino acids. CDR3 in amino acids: CASSLRDRGLDTQYF. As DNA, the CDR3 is TGTGCCAGCAGCTTAAGGGACAGGGGATTAGATACGCAGTATTTT.

The CDR3 here is CASTAGTGVYEQYF. The CDR3 nucleotides are TGTGCCAGCACTGCCGGGACAGGCGTCTACGAGCAGTACTTC. The chain is built from TRBV2 and TRBJ2-7; TRBD1 matches 8 bases. Trimming took 7 bases from V and 3 from J; bases not matched to a gene: 8. Germline loops: CDR1 SNHLY, CDR2 FYNNEI. This CDR3 region has 14 residues.

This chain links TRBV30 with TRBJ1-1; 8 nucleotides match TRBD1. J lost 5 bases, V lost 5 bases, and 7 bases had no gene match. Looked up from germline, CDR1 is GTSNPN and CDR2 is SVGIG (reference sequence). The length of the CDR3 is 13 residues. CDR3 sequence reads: CAWGGQVGTEAFF. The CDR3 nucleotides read TGTGCCTGGGGGGGACAGGTTGGGACTGAAGCTTTCTTT. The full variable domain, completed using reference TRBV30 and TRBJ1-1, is SQTIHQWPATLVQPVGSPLSLECTVEGTSNPNLYWYRQAAGRGLQLLFYSVGIGQISSEVPQNLSASRPQDRQFILSSKKLLLSDSGFYLCAWGGQVGTEAFFGQGTRLTVV.

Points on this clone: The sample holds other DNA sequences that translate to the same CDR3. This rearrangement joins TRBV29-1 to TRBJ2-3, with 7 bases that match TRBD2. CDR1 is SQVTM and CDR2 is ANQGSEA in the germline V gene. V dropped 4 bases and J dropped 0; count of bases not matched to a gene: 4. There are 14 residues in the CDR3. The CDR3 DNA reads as TGCAGCGTTGGCGGCGGGAGAAGCACAGATACGCAGTATTTT. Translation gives CSVGGGRSTDTQYF.

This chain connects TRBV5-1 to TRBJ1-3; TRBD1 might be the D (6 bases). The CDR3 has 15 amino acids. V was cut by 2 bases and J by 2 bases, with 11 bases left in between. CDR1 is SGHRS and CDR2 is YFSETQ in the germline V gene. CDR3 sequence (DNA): TGCGCCAGCAGCTTTACTACAGGGCCTGGAAACACCATATATTTT. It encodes CASSFTTGPGNTIYF.

The CDR3 spells CASSLDRRGPVPYEQYF. The CDR3 nucleotides are TGTGCCAGCAGCTTAGACCGCAGGGGGCCCGTCCCCTACGAGCAGTACTTC. The rearrangement links TRBV5-6 to TRBJ2-7; 8 bases fit TRBD1. Germline CDR1 and CDR2: SGHDT and YYEEEE. V was pared by 2 bases and J by 2 bases, with 12 bases of the junction left unmatched. The CDR3 has 17 residues.

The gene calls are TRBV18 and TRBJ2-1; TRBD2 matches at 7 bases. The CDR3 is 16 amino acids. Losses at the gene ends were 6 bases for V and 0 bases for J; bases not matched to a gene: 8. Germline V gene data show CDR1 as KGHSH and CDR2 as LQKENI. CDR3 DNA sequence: TGTGCCAGCTCCCCTTCCAGCGGGATCTCCTACAATGAGCAGTTCTTC. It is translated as CASSPSSGISYNEQFF.

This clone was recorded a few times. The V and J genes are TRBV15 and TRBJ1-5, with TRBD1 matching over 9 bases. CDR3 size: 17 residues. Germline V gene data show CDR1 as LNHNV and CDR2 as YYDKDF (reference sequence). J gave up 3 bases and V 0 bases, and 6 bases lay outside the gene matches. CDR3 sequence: CATSRDSGTGYNQPQHF. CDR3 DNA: TGTGCCACCAGCAGAGATTCCGGGACAGGGTACAATCAGCCCCAGCATTTT. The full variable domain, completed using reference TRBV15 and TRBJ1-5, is DAMVIQNPRYQVTQFGKPVTLSCSQTLNHNVMYWYQQKSSQAPKLLFHYYDKDFNNEADTPDNFQSRRPNTSFCFLDIRSPGLGDTAMYLCATSRDSGTGYNQPQHFGDGTRLSIL.

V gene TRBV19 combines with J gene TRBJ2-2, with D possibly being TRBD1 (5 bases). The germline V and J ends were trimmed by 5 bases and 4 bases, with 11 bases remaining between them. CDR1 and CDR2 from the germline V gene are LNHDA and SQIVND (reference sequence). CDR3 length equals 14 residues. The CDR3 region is CASSRQGSTGELFF. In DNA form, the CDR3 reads TGTGCCAGTAGTCGGCAGGGATCCACCGGGGAGCTGTTTTTT.

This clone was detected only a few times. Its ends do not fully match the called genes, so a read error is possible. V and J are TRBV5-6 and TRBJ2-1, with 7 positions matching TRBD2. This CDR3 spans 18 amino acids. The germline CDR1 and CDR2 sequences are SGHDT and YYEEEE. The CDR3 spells CASSYTGLRTRSSNEQFF. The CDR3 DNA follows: TGTGCCAGCAGCTACACCGGTTTAAGGACTAGATCCTCCAATGAGCAGTTCTTC. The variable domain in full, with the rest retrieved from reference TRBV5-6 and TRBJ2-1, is DAGVTQSPTHLIKTRGQQVTLRCSPKSGHDTVSWYQQALGQGPQFIFQYYEEEERQRGNFPDRFSGHQFPNYSSELNVNALLLGDSALYLCASSYTGLRTRSSNEQFFGPGTRLTVL.

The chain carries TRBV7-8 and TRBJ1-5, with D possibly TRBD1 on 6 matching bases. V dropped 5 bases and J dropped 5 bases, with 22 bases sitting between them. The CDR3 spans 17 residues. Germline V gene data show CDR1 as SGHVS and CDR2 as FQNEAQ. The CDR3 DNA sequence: TGTGCCAGCAGCCGATTAATGGGGGGCGGGGGAGATCAGCCCCAGCATTTT. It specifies CASSRLMGGGGDQPQHF.

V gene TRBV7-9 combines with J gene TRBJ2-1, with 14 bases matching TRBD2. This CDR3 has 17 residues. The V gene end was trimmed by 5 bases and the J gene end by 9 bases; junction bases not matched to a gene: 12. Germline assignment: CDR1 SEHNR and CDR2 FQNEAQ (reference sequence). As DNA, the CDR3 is TGTGCCAGCAGCCCGCGAGCTGGGACTAGCGGGAGAAGTGAGCAGTTCTTC. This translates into CASSPRAGTSGRSEQFF. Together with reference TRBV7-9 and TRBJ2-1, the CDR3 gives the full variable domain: DTGVSQNPRHKITKRGQNVTFRCDPISEHNRLYWYRQTLGQGPEFLTYFQNEAQLEKSRLLSDRFSAERPKGSFSTLEIQRTEQGDSAMYLCASSPRAGTSGRSEQFFGPGTRLTVL.

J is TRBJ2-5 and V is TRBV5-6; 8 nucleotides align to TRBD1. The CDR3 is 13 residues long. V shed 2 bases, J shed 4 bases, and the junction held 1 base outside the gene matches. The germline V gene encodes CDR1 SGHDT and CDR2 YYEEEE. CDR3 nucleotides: TGTGCCAGCAGCTTACAGGGGGGAGAGACCCAGTACTTC. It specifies CASSLQGGETQYF.

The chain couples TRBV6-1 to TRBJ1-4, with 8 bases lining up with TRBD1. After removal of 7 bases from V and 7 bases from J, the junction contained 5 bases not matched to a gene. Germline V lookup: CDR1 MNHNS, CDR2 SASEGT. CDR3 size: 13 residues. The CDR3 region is CASMQGAVEKLFF. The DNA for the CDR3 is TGTGCCAGCATGCAGGGGGCTGTTGAAAAACTGTTTTTT.

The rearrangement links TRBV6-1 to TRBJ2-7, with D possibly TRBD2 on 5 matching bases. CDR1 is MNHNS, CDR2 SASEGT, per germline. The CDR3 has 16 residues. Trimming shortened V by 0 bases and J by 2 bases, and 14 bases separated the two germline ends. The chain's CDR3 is CASSEAAGLTTYEQYF. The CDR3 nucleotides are TGTGCCAGCAGTGAAGCGGCGGGCCTTACCACCTACGAGCAGTACTTC.

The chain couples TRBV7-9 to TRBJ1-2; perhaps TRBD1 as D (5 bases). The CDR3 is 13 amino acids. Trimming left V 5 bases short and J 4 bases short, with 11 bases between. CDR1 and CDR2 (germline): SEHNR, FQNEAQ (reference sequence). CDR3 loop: CASSLPRGYGYTF. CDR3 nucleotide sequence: TGTGCCAGCAGCCTTCCAAGGGGCTATGGCTACACCTTC.

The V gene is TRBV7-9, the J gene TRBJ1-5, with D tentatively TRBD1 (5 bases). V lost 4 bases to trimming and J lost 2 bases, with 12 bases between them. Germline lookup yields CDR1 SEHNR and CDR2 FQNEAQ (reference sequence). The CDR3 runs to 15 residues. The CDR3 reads CASSSYGGGNQPQHF. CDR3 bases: TGTGCCAGCAGCTCCTATGGGGGGGGCAATCAGCCCCAGCATTTT. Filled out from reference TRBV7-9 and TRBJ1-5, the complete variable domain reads DTGVSQNPRHKITKRGQNVTFRCDPISEHNRLYWYRQTLGQGPEFLTYFQNEAQLEKSRLLSDRFSAERPKGSFSTLEIQRTEQGDSAMYLCASSSYGGGNQPQHFGDGTRLSIL.

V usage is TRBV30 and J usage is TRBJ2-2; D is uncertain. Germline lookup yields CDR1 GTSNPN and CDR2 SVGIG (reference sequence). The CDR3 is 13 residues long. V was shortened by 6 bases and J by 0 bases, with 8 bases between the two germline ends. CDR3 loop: CACDSSNTGELFF. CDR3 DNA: TGTGCCTGTGACTCCTCGAACACCGGGGAGCTGTTTTTT. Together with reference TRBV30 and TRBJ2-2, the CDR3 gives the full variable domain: SQTIHQWPATLVQPVGSPLSLECTVEGTSNPNLYWYRQAAGRGLQLLFYSVGIGQISSEVPQNLSASRPQDRQFILSSKKLLLSDSGFYLCACDSSNTGELFFGEGSRLTVL.

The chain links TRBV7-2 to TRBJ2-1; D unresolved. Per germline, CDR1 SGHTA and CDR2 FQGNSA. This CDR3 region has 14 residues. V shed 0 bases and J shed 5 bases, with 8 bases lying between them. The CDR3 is CASSLAGWHNEQFF. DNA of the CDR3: TGTGCCAGCAGCTTAGCGGGTTGGCACAATGAGCAGTTCTTC.

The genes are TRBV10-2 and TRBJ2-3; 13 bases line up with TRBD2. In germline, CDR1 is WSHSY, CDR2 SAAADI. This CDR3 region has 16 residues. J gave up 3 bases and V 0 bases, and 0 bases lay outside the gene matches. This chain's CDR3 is CASSESTSGRTDTQYF. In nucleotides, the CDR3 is TGCGCCAGCAGTGAGTCGACTAGCGGGAGGACAGATACGCAGTATTTT.

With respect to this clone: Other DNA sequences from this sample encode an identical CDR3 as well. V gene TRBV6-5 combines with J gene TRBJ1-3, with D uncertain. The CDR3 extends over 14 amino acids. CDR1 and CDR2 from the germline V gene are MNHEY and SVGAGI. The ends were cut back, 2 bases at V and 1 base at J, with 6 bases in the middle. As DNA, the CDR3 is TGTGCCAGCAGTTACGATGGGTCTGGAAACACCATATATTTT. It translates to CASSYDGSGNTIYF.

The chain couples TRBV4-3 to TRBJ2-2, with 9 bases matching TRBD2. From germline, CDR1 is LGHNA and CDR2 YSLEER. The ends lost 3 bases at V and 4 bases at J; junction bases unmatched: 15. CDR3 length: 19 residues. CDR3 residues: CASSHTLKAAGGGTGELFF. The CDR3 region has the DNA TGCGCCAGCAGCCACACTCTTAAGGCAGCGGGAGGAGGCACCGGGGAGCTGTTTTTT.

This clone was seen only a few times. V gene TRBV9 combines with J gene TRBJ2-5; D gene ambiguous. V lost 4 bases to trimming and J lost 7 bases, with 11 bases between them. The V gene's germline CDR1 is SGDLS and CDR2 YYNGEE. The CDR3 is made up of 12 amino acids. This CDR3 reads CASSSPVGTQYF. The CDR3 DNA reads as TGTGCCAGCAGCTCCCCCGTTGGGACCCAGTACTTC.